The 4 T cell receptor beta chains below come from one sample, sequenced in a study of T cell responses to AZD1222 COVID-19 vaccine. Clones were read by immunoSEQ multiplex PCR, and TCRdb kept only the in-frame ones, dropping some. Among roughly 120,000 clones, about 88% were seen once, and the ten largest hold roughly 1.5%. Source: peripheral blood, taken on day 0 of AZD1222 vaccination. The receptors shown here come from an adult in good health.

The CDR3 loop is CASNYLSGANVLTF. In nucleotides, the CDR3 is TGTGCCAGCAATTACTTGTCTGGGGCCAACGTCCTGACTTTC. The chain combines TRBV19 with TRBJ2-6; no clear D. The V and J ends lost 9 bases and 1 base respectively, with 10 bases between them. From germline, CDR1 is LNHDA and CDR2 SQIVND (reference sequence). This CDR3 spans 14 amino acids.

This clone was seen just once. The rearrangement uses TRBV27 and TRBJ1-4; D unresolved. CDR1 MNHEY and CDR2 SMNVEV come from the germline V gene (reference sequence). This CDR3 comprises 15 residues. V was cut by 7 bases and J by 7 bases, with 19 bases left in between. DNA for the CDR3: TGTGCCAGCAAGGGCTGGGCAGCCGGCGGTGAAAAACTGTTTTTT. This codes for CASKGWAAGGEKLFF.

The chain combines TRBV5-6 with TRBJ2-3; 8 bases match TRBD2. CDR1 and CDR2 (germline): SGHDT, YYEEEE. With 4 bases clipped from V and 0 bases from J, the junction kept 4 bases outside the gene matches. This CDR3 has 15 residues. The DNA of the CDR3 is TGTGCCAGCAGCGGGACTAGGTCTAGCACAGATACGCAGTATTTT. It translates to CASSGTRSSTDTQYF.

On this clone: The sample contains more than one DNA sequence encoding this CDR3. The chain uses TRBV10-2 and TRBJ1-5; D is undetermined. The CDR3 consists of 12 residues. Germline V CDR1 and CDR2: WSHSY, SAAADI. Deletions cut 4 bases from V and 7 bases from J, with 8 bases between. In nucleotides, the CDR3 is TGCGCCAGCAGTGGGGTAGGACAGCCCCAGCATTTT. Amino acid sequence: CASSGVGQPQHF.